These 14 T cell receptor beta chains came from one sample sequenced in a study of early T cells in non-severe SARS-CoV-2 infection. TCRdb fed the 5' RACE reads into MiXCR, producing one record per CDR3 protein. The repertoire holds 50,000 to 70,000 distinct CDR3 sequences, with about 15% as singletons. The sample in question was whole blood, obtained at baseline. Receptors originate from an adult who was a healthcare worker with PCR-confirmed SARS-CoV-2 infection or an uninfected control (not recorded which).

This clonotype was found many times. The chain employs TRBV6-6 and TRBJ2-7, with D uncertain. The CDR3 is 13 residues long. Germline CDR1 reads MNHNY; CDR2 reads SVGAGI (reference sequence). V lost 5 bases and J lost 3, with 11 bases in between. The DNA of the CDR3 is TGTGCCAGCAGTCGCGAGTCGTACTACGAGCAGTACTTC. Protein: CASSRESYYEQYF.

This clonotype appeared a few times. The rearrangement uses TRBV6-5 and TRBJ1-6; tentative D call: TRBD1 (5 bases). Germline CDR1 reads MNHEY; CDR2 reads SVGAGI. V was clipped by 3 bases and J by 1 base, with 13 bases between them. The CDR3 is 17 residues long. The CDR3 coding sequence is TGTGCCAGCAGTTATTCGGGGGTTAATTCCTATAATTCACCCCTCCACTTT. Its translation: CASSYSGVNSYNSPLHF.

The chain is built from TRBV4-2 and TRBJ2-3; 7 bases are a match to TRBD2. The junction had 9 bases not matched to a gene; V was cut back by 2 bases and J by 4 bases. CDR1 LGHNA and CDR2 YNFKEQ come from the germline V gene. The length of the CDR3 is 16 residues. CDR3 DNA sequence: TGTGCCAGCAGCCAAAGGGACTACCCTAGCTCAGATACGCAGTATTTT. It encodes CASSQRDYPSSDTQYF.

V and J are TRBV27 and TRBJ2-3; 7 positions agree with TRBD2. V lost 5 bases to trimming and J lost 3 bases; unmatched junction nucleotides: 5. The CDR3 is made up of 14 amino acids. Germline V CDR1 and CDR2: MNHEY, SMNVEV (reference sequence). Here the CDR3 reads CASSGVGGTDTQYF. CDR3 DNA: TGTGCCAGCAGTGGAGTCGGGGGGACAGATACGCAGTATTTT.

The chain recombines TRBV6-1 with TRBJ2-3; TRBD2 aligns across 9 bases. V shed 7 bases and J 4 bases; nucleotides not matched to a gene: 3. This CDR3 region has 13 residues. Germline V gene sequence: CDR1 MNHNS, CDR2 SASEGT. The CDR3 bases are TGTGCCAGCACCCGACTAGCGGCAGATACGCAGTATTTT. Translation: CASTRLAADTQYF.

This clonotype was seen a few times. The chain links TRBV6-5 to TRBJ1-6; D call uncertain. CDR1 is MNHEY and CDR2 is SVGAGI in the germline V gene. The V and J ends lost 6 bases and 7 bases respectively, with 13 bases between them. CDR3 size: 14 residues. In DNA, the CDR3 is TGTGCCAGCAGCTTGATCGCAGTCAATTCACCCCTCCACTTT. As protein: CASSLIAVNSPLHF.

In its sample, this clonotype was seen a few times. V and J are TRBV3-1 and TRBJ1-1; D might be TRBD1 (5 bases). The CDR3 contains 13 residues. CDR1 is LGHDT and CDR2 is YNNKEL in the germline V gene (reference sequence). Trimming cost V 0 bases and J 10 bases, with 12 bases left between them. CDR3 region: CASSQEVAGVAFF. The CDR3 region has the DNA TGTGCCAGCAGCCAAGAAGTGGCGGGGGTAGCTTTCTTT.

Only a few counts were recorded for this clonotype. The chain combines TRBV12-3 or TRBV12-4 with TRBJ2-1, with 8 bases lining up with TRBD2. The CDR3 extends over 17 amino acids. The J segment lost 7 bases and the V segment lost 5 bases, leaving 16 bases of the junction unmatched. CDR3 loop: CASSPRSSGALRNEQFF. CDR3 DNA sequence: TGTGCCAGCAGTCCCCGGAGTAGCGGGGCACTAAGGAATGAGCAGTTCTTC.

The CDR3 is CASDPTGNTIYF. The CDR3 region has the DNA TGTGCTAGTGACCCGACGGGAAACACCATATATTTT. The chain joins TRBV12-5 to TRBJ1-3; D is ambiguous. The V gene's germline CDR1 is LGHNT and CDR2 FRNRAP. The CDR3 sequence is 12 residues long. V gave up 7 bases and J gave up 4 bases, with 8 bases separating them.

The CDR3 spells CSALYQETQYF. CDR3 DNA sequence: TGCAGCGCGCTGTACCAAGAGACCCAGTACTTC. The J gene is TRBJ2-5, the V gene TRBV29-1; D remains ambiguous. The V end was cut by 7 bases, the J end by 0 bases, with 6 bases between. Germline V gives CDR1 SQVTM, CDR2 ANQGSEA. The CDR3 extends over 11 amino acids.

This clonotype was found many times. The CDR3, as DNA: TGTGCCAGCAGTTCCCGGTACAGCCGGAACACTGAAGCTTTCTTT. Its translation is CASSSRYSRNTEAFF. The rearrangement joins TRBV6-2 or TRBV6-3 to TRBJ1-1, with D unclear. Germline values: CDR1 MNHEY, CDR2 SVGEGT. The CDR3 length is 15 residues. Trimming took 4 bases from V and 1 from J, leaving 13 bases between them.

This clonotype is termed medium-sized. CDR3 coding DNA: TGCAGCGTTGAGACAGGGGGAGAGTACGAGCAGTACTTC. This sequence encodes CSVETGGEYEQYF. The V gene is TRBV29-1, the J gene TRBJ2-7; 9 nucleotides line up with TRBD1. V lost 3 bases, J lost 4 bases, and 4 bases stayed unmatched. This CDR3 region has 13 residues. The V gene's germline CDR1 is SQVTM and CDR2 ANQGSEA.

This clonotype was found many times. The chain's CDR3 is CASSQNTEAFF. DNA of the CDR3: TGTGCCAGCAGCCAAAACACTGAAGCTTTCTTT. The chain combines TRBV3-1 with TRBJ1-1; D is ambiguous. V lost 2 bases and J 2 bases, leaving 0 bases between the germline ends. CDR1 and CDR2 from the germline V gene are LGHDT and YNNKEL (reference sequence). This CDR3 contains 11 residues.

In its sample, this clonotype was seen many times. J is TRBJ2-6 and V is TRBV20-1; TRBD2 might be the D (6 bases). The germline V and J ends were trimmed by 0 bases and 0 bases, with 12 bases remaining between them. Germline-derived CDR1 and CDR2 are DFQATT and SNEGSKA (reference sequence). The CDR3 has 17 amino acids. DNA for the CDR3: TGCAGTGCTAGAGATTGGAGGGGACCCTCTGGGGCCAACGTCCTGACTTTC. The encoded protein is CSARDWRGPSGANVLTF.